This T cell receptor (beta chain) was sequenced for a study of blood T cell repertoires in COVID-19. About the research overall: There were acute and convalescent COVID-19 samples, and they came from the United States, Italy and Spain. PBMCs, B-cell-depleted T cells, or T cells provided the cDNA or gDNA that made up the material.

The CDR3 spans 15 residues. Per germline, CDR1 GTSNPN and CDR2 SVGIG (reference sequence). V trimming: 1 base; J trimming: 3 bases; junction bases outside the gene matches: 6. Authors' processing steps: Reference gene primer amplification in the assay estimated nucleated cell counts. The repertoire was sequenced with immunoSEQ multiplex PCR; TCRdb's copy has only in-frame clones and lacks some. The DNA gave D and trimming, while V, J and clone size come from that table. The sample carries about 80,000 clones, 85% to 90% recorded once. The TCR originated in a woman of 80 years or more with active or convalescent COVID-19. Sequencing input: peripheral blood. V and J are TRBV30 and TRBJ2-1; TRBD2 matches 7 bases. The CDR3 sequence: CAWSAGLAVYNEQFF. The CDR3 DNA reads as TGTGCCTGGAGTGCCGGGCTAGCGGTCTACAATGAGCAGTTCTTC.